A selection of T cell receptor beta chains follows, all from one sample in a study of blood T cell repertoires in COVID-19. Measured with immunoSEQ multiplex PCR; TCRdb has only the in-frame clones, and not every one. The table records over 200,000 clones, roughly nine tenths of them present only once. The specimen was PBMCs or T cells enriched from blood (not recorded which). These receptors were collected from a woman aged 50 to 60 in a cohort exposed to, infected with or recovered from COVID-19 (not recorded which). Both conserved end residues are trimmed from each CDR3. The D gene is left open where the match is weak. Clone size is shown for a subset of rows, as once, few, many or a class of expanded clone.

d_gene,v_gene,abundance,j_gene,CDR3aa
.,TRBV30,once,TRBJ2-4,AWSTSRGNIQY
.,TRBV5-1,.,TRBJ2-1,ASSMDESSYNEQF
TRBD1,TRBV24-1,.,TRBJ2-1,ATSDLPGTGDINEQF
TRBD1,TRBV7-9,.,TRBJ1-1,ASSSTPRTGWGTEAF
TRBD2,TRBV5-8,.,TRBJ2-3,ASSGAGTSGGGDTQY
TRBD1,TRBV6-5,.,TRBJ1-5,ASSYTGQPNQPQH
TRBD1,TRBV7-7,.,TRBJ2-2,ASSPGQAANTGELF
TRBD1,TRBV6-5,few,TRBJ1-1,ASSWDRYMNTEAF
.,TRBV5-4,.,TRBJ1-3,ASSLTSSGNTIY
TRBD1,TRBV7-2,.,TRBJ1-5,ASSLTTGGWGQPQH
.,TRBV29-1,.,TRBJ1-2,SVAMGQDGYT
.,TRBV18,.,TRBJ1-6,ASSPAAQGSNSPLH
TRBD1,TRBV6-5,once,TRBJ1-2,ANQGVTGYT
.,TRBV5-4,.,TRBJ2-1,ASSPQTGGLLGNEQF
.,TRBV4-2,.,TRBJ1-3,ASSQRGKGGDTIY
TRBD1,TRBV18,few,TRBJ1-2,ASSPSRSDRGGYGYT
.,TRBV27,.,TRBJ2-1,ASSLHNEQF
TRBD2,TRBV4-2,.,TRBJ2-1,ASSQDPGLGRMEQF
TRBD1,TRBV29-1,.,TRBJ2-2,SSQGAAGELF
TRBD1,TRBV4-3,.,TRBJ2-1,ASSQTGSFFNEQF
.,TRBV7-2,once,TRBJ2-1,ASSSPRNEQF
TRBD1,TRBV4-2,.,TRBJ1-1,ASSLANRGAAINTEAF